The T cell receptor (beta chain) described here comes from a study of beta chain features in type 1 diabetes. The overall study: The study examined roughly 110,000,000 sorted cells across all samples.

CDR3 length: 13 amino acids. The V and J ends lost 6 bases and 7 bases respectively, with 13 bases between them. Germline V gene lookup returns CDR1 ENHRY and CDR2 SYGVKD. For this clone: The antigen is unknown.

As every portion of the isolated RNA was reverse transcribed, the sequencing read expressed TCRB transcripts. Regulatory, naive and central memory T cell samples averaged around 3.6 million reads. The protocol was immunoSEQ multiplex PCR, while the TCRdb copy is restricted to in-frame clones and leaves out a portion. Of some 640,000 clones listed, around 15% are singletons. Study results and limitations: With patients and controls alike, PCR might favor shorter templates to an equal degree. All four CD4+ subsets of Type 1 diabetes patients contained TCRB CDR3s that were moderately but significantly shorter. Patients with type 1 diabetes carried fewer insertions and had more deletions at their VDJ junctions.

Sequencing input: naive CD4+ T cells from blood. This sequence originates from a man between 18 and 29 years old with type 1 diabetes. V is TRBV10-3 and J is TRBJ1-5, with no clear D. The CDR3: CAIRLGVGQPQHF. DNA for the CDR3: TGTGCCATCAGGCTTGGGGTGGGACAGCCCCAGCATTTT.